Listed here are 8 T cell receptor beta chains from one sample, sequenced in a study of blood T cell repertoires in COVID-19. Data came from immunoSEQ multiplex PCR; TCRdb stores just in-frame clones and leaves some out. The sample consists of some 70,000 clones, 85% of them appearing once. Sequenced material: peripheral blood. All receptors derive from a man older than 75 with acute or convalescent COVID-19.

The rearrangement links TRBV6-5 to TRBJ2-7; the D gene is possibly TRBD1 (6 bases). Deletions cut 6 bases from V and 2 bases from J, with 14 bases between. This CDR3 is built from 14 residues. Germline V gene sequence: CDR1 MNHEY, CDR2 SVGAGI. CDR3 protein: CASSPLGAAYEQYF. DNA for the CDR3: TGTGCCAGCAGCCCCTTGGGGGCCGCCTACGAGCAGTACTTC.

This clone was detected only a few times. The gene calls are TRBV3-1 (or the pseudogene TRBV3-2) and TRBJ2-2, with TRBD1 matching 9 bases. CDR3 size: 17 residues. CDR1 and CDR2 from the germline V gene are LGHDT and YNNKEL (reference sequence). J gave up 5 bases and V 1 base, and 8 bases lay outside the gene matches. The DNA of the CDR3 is TGTGCCAGCAGCCAAGGCGGGACAGGGAGAGGGACCGGGGAGCTGTTTTTT. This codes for CASSQGGTGRGTGELFF.

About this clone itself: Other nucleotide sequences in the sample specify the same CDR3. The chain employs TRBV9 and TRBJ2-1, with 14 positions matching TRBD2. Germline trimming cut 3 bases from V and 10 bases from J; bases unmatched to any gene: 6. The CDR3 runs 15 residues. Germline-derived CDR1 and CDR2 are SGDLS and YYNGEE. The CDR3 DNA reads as TGTGCCAGCAGCGCCGGGACTAGCGGGAGAGACGAGCAGTTCTTC. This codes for CASSAGTSGRDEQFF.

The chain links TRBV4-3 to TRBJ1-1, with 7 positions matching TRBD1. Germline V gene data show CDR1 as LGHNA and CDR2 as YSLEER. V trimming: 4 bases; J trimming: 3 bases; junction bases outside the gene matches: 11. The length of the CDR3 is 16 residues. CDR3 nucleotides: TGCGCCAGCAGCCGAGGGGAAGGGGGCCGGGACACTGAAGCTTTCTTT. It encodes CASSRGEGGRDTEAFF.

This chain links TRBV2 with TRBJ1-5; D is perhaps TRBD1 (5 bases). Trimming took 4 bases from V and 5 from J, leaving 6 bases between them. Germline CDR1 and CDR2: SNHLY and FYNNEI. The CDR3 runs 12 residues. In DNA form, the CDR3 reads TGTGCCAGCAGTGCGGGGGATCAGCCCCAGCATTTT. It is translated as CASSAGDQPQHF.

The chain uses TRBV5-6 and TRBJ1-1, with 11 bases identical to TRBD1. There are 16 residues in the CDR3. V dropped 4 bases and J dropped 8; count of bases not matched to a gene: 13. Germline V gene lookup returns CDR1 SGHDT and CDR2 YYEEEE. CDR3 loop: CASSPVEDRGREEAFF. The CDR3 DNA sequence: TGTGCCAGCAGCCCGGTGGAGGACAGGGGGCGGGAGGAAGCTTTCTTT. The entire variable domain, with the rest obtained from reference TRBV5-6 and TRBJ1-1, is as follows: DAGVTQSPTHLIKTRGQQVTLRCSPKSGHDTVSWYQQALGQGPQFIFQYYEEEERQRGNFPDRFSGHQFPNYSSELNVNALLLGDSALYLCASSPVEDRGREEAFFGQGTRLTVV.

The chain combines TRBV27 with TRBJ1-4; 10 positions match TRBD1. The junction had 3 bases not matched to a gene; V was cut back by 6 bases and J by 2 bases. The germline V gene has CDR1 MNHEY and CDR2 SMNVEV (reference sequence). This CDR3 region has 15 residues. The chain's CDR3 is CASRTGGRTNEKLFF. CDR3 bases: TGTGCCAGCAGGACAGGGGGCCGGACTAATGAAAAACTGTTTTTT.

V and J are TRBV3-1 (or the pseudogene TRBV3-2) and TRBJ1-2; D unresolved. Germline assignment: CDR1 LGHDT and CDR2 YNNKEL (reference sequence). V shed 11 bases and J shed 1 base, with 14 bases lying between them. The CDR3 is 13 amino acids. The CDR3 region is CAAGGSLNYGYTF. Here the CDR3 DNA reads TGTGCCGCCGGTGGGAGCCTTAACTATGGCTACACCTTC.